These T cell receptor beta chains were read from a single sample in a study of T cell responses to AZD1222 COVID-19 vaccine. Using immunoSEQ multiplex PCR, the repertoire was profiled, and TCRdb retains in-frame clones only, with some absent. The sample has fewer than 65,000 clones; roughly 88% are singletons. The sequencing used peripheral blood, collected on day 0 of AZD1222 vaccination. The receptors come from an adult in good health. CDR3s include the opening cysteine and the closing phenylalanine or tryptophan. A D gene is named only where the DNA matches it firmly. The size of a clone is reported for some rows only, either as once, few or many, or as a class for expanded clones.

V	size	D	length	J	CDR3	DNA
TRBV28	.	TRBD2	18	TRBJ2-7	CASSTVGLAGLFSYEQYF	TGTGCCAGCAGTACTGTAGGACTAGCGGGCCTATTCTCCTACGAGCAGTACTTC
TRBV6-5	.	TRBD1	14	TRBJ1-2	CASRQGQGLHGYTF	TGTGCCAGCAGACAAGGACAGGGGCTTCATGGCTACACCTTC
TRBV7-2	.	TRBD2	15	TRBJ2-3	CASSLGGTSVDTQYF	TGTGCCAGCAGCTTAGGTGGGACTAGCGTGGATACGCAGTATTTT
TRBV10-3	.	TRBD1	16	TRBJ1-5	CAISALRTGVNQPQHF	TGTGCCATCAGTGCCCTTAGGACAGGGGTCAATCAGCCCCAGCATTTT
TRBV6-5	.	.	13	TRBJ1-1	CASSYSDNTEAFF	TGTGCCAGCAGTTATAGCGATAACACTGAAGCTTTCTTT
TRBV6-1	.	.	16	TRBJ2-1	CASSEGRGGAYNEQFF	TGTGCCAGCAGTGAAGGCAGGGGGGGCGCCTACAATGAGCAGTTCTTC
TRBV4-1	.	.	13	TRBJ2-5	CASSQTRLETQYF	TGCGCCAGCAGCCAAACCAGGCTTGAGACCCAGTACTTC
TRBV4-3	.	TRBD1	16	TRBJ1-1	CASSHPRQGGNTEAFF	TGCGCCAGCAGCCATCCCCGACAGGGCGGGAACACTGAAGCTTTCTTT
TRBV7-9	.	TRBD1	13	TRBJ1-6	CASSWDRASPLHF	TGTGCCAGCAGCTGGGACAGGGCTTCACCCCTCCACTTT
TRBV11-3	.	.	15	TRBJ2-1	CASSYGQSSYNEQFF	TGTGCCAGCAGCTACGGACAGAGCTCCTACAATGAGCAGTTCTTC
TRBV10-3	.	.	14	TRBJ2-3	CAISGAGLTDTQYF	TGTGCCATCAGTGGGGCAGGGCTCACAGATACGCAGTATTTT
TRBV19	once	.	16	TRBJ1-5	CASSIRGAAGNQPQHF	TGTGCCAGTAGTATACGGGGGGCGGCGGGCAATCAGCCCCAGCATTTT
TRBV6-5	few	.	15	TRBJ2-1	CASSYYGGDYNEQFF	TGTGCCAGCAGTTACTACGGCGGGGACTACAATGAGCAGTTCTTC
TRBV27	.	.	18	TRBJ1-6	CASSPTATGVGGNSPLHF	TGTGCCAGCAGCCCTACCGCGACCGGGGTCGGAGGGAATTCACCCCTCCACTTT
TRBV7-2	.	.	14	TRBJ1-3	CASTLGGVGNTIYF	TGTGCCAGCACCCTAGGAGGGGTTGGAAACACCATATATTTT
TRBV4-3	.	.	13	TRBJ1-1	CASSQDIRTEAFF	TGCGCCAGCAGCCAAGATATCAGAACTGAAGCTTTCTTT
TRBV11-2	once	.	15	TRBJ2-7	CASSLNEKTGYEQYF	TGTGCCAGCAGCTTAAACGAAAAGACAGGCTACGAGCAGTACTTC
TRBV28	.	TRBD1	13	TRBJ1-2	CATTGQGPYGYTF	TGTGCCACCACCGGACAGGGCCCCTATGGCTACACCTTC
TRBV28	few	TRBD1	15	TRBJ1-5	CASSDRGWAPYSGSF	TGTGCCAGCAGCGACAGGGGTTGGGCCCCTTATTCCGGCAGTTTT
TRBV7-2	.	.	13	TRBJ2-5	CASSFAREETQYF	TGTGCCAGCAGCTTCGCCAGAGAAGAGACCCAGTACTTC
TRBV2	.	.	13	TRBJ2-7	CASRPGGAYEQYF	TGTGCCAGCAGGCCGGGCGGTGCCTACGAGCAGTACTTC
TRBV5-4	.	.	15	TRBJ2-7	CASSPGVGKSYEQYF	TGTGCCAGCAGCCCGGGGGTGGGGAAGAGCTACGAGCAGTACTTC
TRBV4-1	.	TRBD1	17	TRBJ2-2	CASSRTGTGVRTGELFF	TGCGCCAGCAGCCGAACGGGGACAGGGGTACGGACCGGGGAGCTGTTTTTT
TRBV18	.	.	15	TRBJ2-1	CASSPRPQSYNEQFF	TGTGCCAGCTCACCACGACCTCAGTCCTACAATGAGCAGTTCTTC
TRBV30	.	TRBD2	14	TRBJ2-1	CAWKGLAGEGEQFF	TGTGCCTGGAAAGGGCTAGCGGGAGAGGGTGAGCAGTTCTTC
TRBV29-1	few	TRBD2	14	TRBJ2-2	CSVSLAGEAGELFF	TGCAGCGTTAGCCTAGCGGGAGAGGCCGGGGAGCTGTTTTTT
TRBV30	.	TRBD1	14	TRBJ1-5	CAWSGTGINQPQHF	TGTGCCTGGAGCGGGACAGGGATCAATCAGCCCCAGCATTTT
TRBV11-1	.	.	13	TRBJ1-2	CASSKGAGTGYTF	TGTGCCAGCAGCAAAGGGGCAGGGACCGGCTACACCTTC
TRBV19	.	TRBD1	18	TRBJ1-1	CASSIRDRGLAWTTEAFF	TGTGCCAGTAGTATCCGGGACAGGGGGTTAGCTTGGACCACTGAAGCTTTCTTT
TRBV5-4	.	.	15	TRBJ1-6	CASSPNMAFRSPLHF	TGTGCCAGCAGCCCCAATATGGCCTTCCGTTCACCCCTCCACTTT
TRBV28	.	.	15	TRBJ2-1	CASSRGYSSYNEQFF	TGTGCCAGCAGTCGGGGGTATAGCTCCTACAATGAGCAGTTCTTC